This TCR beta chain came from a study of T cells in Graves' hyperthyroidism and ophthalmopathy. There are many counts of this clonotype. Amplified TCR beta CDR3 regions came from RNA transcripts. Initially, a first-round RT-PCR of the TCR CDR3 employed the HTBI primer set. TCRdb analysed the multiplex PCR reads with MiXCR anew, one entry per CDR3 protein. This repertoire shows 620,000 or so distinct CDR3 sequences, 13% to 15% found once; its top ten account for approximately 12%. Material for sequencing was blood. The TCR sequence derives from a woman between 50 and 59 years old with Graves' ophthalmopathy.

The CDR3 protein is CAAASGRDYEQYF. In DNA, the CDR3 is TGTGCCGCGGCTAGCGGGAGGGACTACGAGCAGTACTTC. The rearrangement joins TRBV6-1 to TRBJ2-7, with TRBD2 matching over 12 bases. In germline, CDR1 is MNHNS, CDR2 SASEGT. After removal of 11 bases from V and 3 bases from J, the junction contained 5 bases not matched to a gene. The CDR3 has 13 residues.